Included here is one T cell receptor beta chain sequence, with context. This clonotype has just a few counts. The antigen this receptor binds is unknown. Base qualities were left out, and no much larger clone turns up one base away. This sample was included in a study of T-cell reconstitution after alpha-beta-depleted transplantation in children (TCRdb year 2016). Concerning the study at large: Using TCR repertoire profiling, the study quantitatively followed how T-cell immune reconstitution unfolded in children after TCRalphabeta/CD19-depleted allogeneic hematopoietic cell transplantation.

The germline V gene yields SGHTA for CDR1 and FQGNSA for CDR2. Trimming takes 5 bases off V and 3 bases off J; junction bases not matched to a gene: 7. Spanning cysteine to phenylalanine, the CDR3 consists of 15 amino acids. CDR3 DNA is the only sequence kept; it has 45 bases, read in frame from the first base. The library was prepared using PCR. The instrument given in TCRdb is Illumina HiSeq 2500. To normalize quantification of the TCRbeta repertoire, the TCR libraries were built with molecular barcoding that relied on unique molecular identifiers. TCRdb reprocessing: public reads trimmed at Q25 with fastp, clones called with MiXCR, in-frame beta chains kept. Each entry merges the rows of one CDR3 protein and shows their most common DNA and genes. This sample gives just over 70,000 distinct CDR3 sequences in total; 6% to 8% of them show up just once. Approximately 2.4% of the sample is taken by the ten largest.

This TCR came from a human donor who donated a stem cell graft to a child with acute lymphoblastic leukemia. The rearranged segments are TRBV7-2 and TRBJ2-7; TRBD1 aligns with 10 central bases. Sequences were derived from PBMCs from the stem cell graft donor, sampled from the stem cell graft. The bases read TGTGCCAGCAGCCTCGAGACAGGGGGCGGCTACGAGCAGTACTTC. Its coded protein is CASSLETGGGYEQYF. Joined to the reference TRBV7-2 and TRBJ2-7 proteins, this CDR3 gives the full variable domain: GAGVSQSPSNKVTEKGKDVELRCDPISGHTALYWYRQSLGQGLEFLIYFQGNSAPDKSGLPSDRFSAERTGGSVSTLTIQRTQQEDSAVYLCASSLETGGGYEQYFGPGTRLTVT.